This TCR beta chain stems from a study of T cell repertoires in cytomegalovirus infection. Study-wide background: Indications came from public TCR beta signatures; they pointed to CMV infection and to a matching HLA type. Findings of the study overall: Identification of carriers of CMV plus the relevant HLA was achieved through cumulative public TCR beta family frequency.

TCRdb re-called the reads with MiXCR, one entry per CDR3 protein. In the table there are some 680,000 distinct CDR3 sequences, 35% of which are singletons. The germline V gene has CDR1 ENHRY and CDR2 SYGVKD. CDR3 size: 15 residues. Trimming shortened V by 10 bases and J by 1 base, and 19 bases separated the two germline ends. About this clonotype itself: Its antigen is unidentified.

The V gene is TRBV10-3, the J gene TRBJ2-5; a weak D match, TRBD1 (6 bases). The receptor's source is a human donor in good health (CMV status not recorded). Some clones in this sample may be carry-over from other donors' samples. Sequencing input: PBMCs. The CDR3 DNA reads TGTGCCACCACCAGGGACACCAGTTTCCAAGAGACCCAGTACTTC. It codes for CATTRDTSFQETQYF.